This TCR beta chain was documented in a study of T cells in Graves' hyperthyroidism and ophthalmopathy. General study findings and limits: Most clonotypes expanded in thyroid above 0.001 were likewise present in blood.

Researchers took RNA transcripts and amplified the TCR beta CDR3 regions from them. During a first-round RT-PCR of the TCR CDR3, the HTBI primer set was used. From the multiplex PCR reads, TCRdb called clonotypes with MiXCR, one entry per CDR3 protein. The table lists around 700,000 distinct CDR3 sequences, approximately 18% of them singletons. With regard to this clonotype: The antigen remains unidentified.

V lost 0 bases, J lost 11 bases, and 13 bases lay in between. CDR3 length equals 13 residues. Germline-derived CDR1 and CDR2 are SGHDN and FVKESK. Lactation, pregnancy, other autoimmune disease or uncontrolled infection excluded patients. Orbital computed tomography, thyroid ultrasound, serum thyroxine and TRAb, and clinical symptoms together informed the diagnoses. Preceding any ophthalmopathy symptoms, the blood sample dates from first hyperthyroidism diagnosis. This TCR was sampled from a woman between 45 and 65 years old with Graves' hyperthyroidism that later progressed to Graves' ophthalmopathy. The gene calls are TRBV14 and TRBJ1-1; no reliable D call. The sample taken for sequencing was blood. CDR3 DNA: TGTGCCAGCAGCCAAGACTCCTGGAGTAACGCTTTCTTT. It codes for CASSQDSWSNAFF.